These 26 T cell receptor beta chains share one sample of origin, sequenced in a study of cytomegalovirus exposure and HLA in healthy donors. Assay: immunoSEQ multiplex PCR; the TCRdb copy retains only in-frame clones and omits some. The sample includes approximately 97,000 clones, over 85% seen only once; the top ten take approximately 0.91%. Sequenced material: PBMCs. These receptors all come from a young woman in good health and CMV-seronegative.

This clone was recorded only once. The chain has TRBV7-6 and TRBJ1-1; D might be TRBD1 (5 bases). This CDR3 is built from 14 residues. The V gene lost 6 bases and the J gene lost 0 bases, with 11 bases spanning the gap. Germline V gives CDR1 SGHVS, CDR2 FNYEAQ. In DNA, the CDR3 is TGTGCCAGCAGTTATACGGACATGAACACTGAAGCTTTCTTT. This sequence encodes CASSYTDMNTEAFF.

V gene TRBV21-1 combines with J gene TRBJ2-7; the listed D gene, TRBD1, was not tested against the DNA. TRBV21-1 is labeled a pseudogene. This CDR3 contains 12 residues. Here the CDR3 reads CASSKTSYEQYF. CDR3 DNA: TGTGCCAGCAGCAAAACATCCTACGAGCAGTACTTC.

The chain is built from TRBV12-5 and TRBJ1-6, with TRBD1 as a possible D gene (5 bases). V lost 0 bases to trimming and J lost 7 bases, with 19 bases between them. The CDR3 is 18 amino acids. Germline CDR1 reads LGHNT; CDR2 reads FRNRAP. CDR3 sequence: CASGLVLRGLGGNSPLHF. CDR3 nucleotides: TGTGCTAGTGGTTTGGTACTTAGGGGTTTAGGAGGGAATTCACCCCTCCACTTT. The entire variable domain, with the rest obtained from reference TRBV12-5 and TRBJ1-6, is as follows: DARVTQTPRHKVTEMGQEVTMRCQPILGHNTVFWYRQTMMQGLELLAYFRNRAPLDDSGMPKDRFSAEMPDATLATLKIQPSEPRDSAVYFCASGLVLRGLGGNSPLHFGNGTRLTVT.

V usage is TRBV15 and J usage is TRBJ2-2; 8 nucleotides align to TRBD2. V gave up 2 bases and J gave up 2 bases; unmatched junction bases: 13. CDR1 and CDR2 from the germline V gene are LNHNV and YYDKDF (reference sequence). This CDR3 has 19 amino acids. In DNA form, the CDR3 reads TGTGCCACCAGCAGACCCTTGGGGGCGGGGGGAGTTAACACCGGGGAGCTGTTTTTT. Its translation: CATSRPLGAGGVNTGELFF.

In DNA form, the CDR3 reads TGTGCCAGCAGCTTAGGAGGTCTCGAGCAGTACTTC. Its translation: CASSLGGLEQYF. The chain employs TRBV7-9 and TRBJ2-7; D is ambiguous. Germline V gene data show CDR1 as SEHNR and CDR2 as FQNEAQ (reference sequence). The CDR3 extends over 12 amino acids. Trimming took off 1 base at V and 6 bases at J, with 7 bases between the two ends. The full variable domain, completed using reference TRBV7-9 and TRBJ2-7, is DTGVSQNPRHKITKRGQNVTFRCDPISEHNRLYWYRQTLGQGPEFLTYFQNEAQLEKSRLLSDRFSAERPKGSFSTLEIQRTEQGDSAMYLCASSLGGLEQYFGPGTRLTVT.

V is TRBV7-8 and J is TRBJ1-5; D not certain. Germline CDR1 reads SGHVS; CDR2 reads FQNEAQ. The CDR3 is 15 residues long. The V end was cut by 1 base, the J end by 0 bases, with 7 bases between. The CDR3 nucleotides are TGTGCCAGCAGCTTAGACGGTTTTAGCAATCAGCCCCAGCATTTT. Protein product: CASSLDGFSNQPQHF.

A single count supports this clone. The V and J genes are TRBV5-5 and TRBJ1-2; 10 nucleotides align to TRBD1. The CDR3 runs 13 residues. The J segment lost 6 bases and the V segment lost 2 bases, leaving 1 base of the junction unmatched. Germline CDR1 SGHKS, CDR2 YYEKEE (reference sequence). CDR3 DNA sequence: TGTGCCAGCAGCTTCGGGACAGGGGATGGCTACACCTTC. Translated, it gives CASSFGTGDGYTF.

The genes are TRBV11-2 and TRBJ1-2; D is undetermined. Germline CDR1 reads SGHAT; CDR2 reads FQNNGV. V was shortened by 7 bases and J by 1 base, with 13 bases between the two germline ends. The CDR3 runs 14 residues. The CDR3 is CASTLSGFNYGYTF. CDR3 coding DNA: TGTGCCAGCACCTTGTCGGGTTTTAACTATGGCTACACCTTC.

This chain joins TRBV27 and TRBJ1-1; perhaps TRBD1 as D (5 bases). V lost 5 bases, J lost 2 bases, and 12 bases lay in between. The CDR3 covers 14 residues. The V gene's germline CDR1 is MNHEY and CDR2 SMNVEV (reference sequence). The CDR3 DNA is TGTGCCAGCAGTCCACGGACACGCAACACTGAAGCTTTCTTT. It is translated as CASSPRTRNTEAFF.

This chain uses TRBV6-5 with TRBJ2-7; 12 nucleotides align to TRBD2. The V gene end was trimmed by 1 base and the J gene end by 2 bases; junction bases not matched to a gene: 3. The CDR3 has 16 residues. The germline V gene encodes CDR1 MNHEY and CDR2 SVGAGI. The CDR3 nucleotides are TGTGCCAGCAGTTACTTTCCTAGCGGGAGGGCCTACGAGCAGTACTTC. Translated, it gives CASSYFPSGRAYEQYF.

This chain connects TRBV5-6 to TRBJ2-5, with 8 bases matching TRBD1. The CDR3 covers 16 residues. Germline values: CDR1 SGHDT, CDR2 YYEEEE. V was clipped by 4 bases and J by 4 bases; unmatched bases: 12. Here the CDR3 reads CASSPLQGARGETQYF. CDR3 DNA: TGTGCCAGCAGCCCACTGCAGGGGGCGAGGGGAGAGACCCAGTACTTC.

The V and J genes are TRBV11-2 and TRBJ2-1; TRBD2 aligns across 7 bases. Germline V gene data show CDR1 as SGHAT and CDR2 as FQNNGV. The trim removed 7 bases at V and 9 bases at J, leaving 9 bases unmatched. The CDR3 is made up of 13 amino acids. The CDR3 DNA follows: TGTGCCAGCACGGGGGTGGGAGGGGTTGAGCAGTTCTTC. Translating it yields CASTGVGGVEQFF.

The chain uses TRBV6-5 and TRBJ1-1, with 7 bases fitting TRBD1. The V and J ends lost 3 bases and 4 bases, in that order; junction bases with no gene match: 8. This CDR3 contains 15 residues. The germline gives CDR1 MNHEY, CDR2 SVGAGI. CDR3 coding DNA: TGTGCCAGCAGTTATGGAGGGGGCTCGGTCACTGAAGCTTTCTTT. Translating it yields CASSYGGGSVTEAFF.

The rearrangement uses TRBV12-5 and TRBJ1-1, with D unresolved. Trimming stripped 0 bases from V and 0 bases from J, with 8 bases between. This CDR3 contains 15 residues. Germline CDR1 LGHNT, CDR2 FRNRAP. The CDR3: CASGLVVGMNTEAFF. The CDR3 DNA reads as TGTGCTAGTGGTTTGGTAGTCGGGATGAACACTGAAGCTTTCTTT. Full variable domain (rest looked up from reference TRBV12-5 and TRBJ1-1): DARVTQTPRHKVTEMGQEVTMRCQPILGHNTVFWYRQTMMQGLELLAYFRNRAPLDDSGMPKDRFSAEMPDATLATLKIQPSEPRDSAVYFCASGLVVGMNTEAFFGQGTRLTVV.

This chain joins TRBV5-6 and TRBJ1-4; D unresolved. Germline V gene lookup returns CDR1 SGHDT and CDR2 YYEEEE. Trimming removed 8 bases from V and 12 bases from J, with 23 bases in between. The CDR3 runs 14 residues. The CDR3 protein is CASRNRGEIVELFF. CDR3 coding DNA: TGTGCCAGTCGGAACCGTGGAGAGATTGTCGAACTGTTTTTT. Using reference TRBV5-6 and TRBJ1-4 for the parts outside the CDR3, the full variable domain is DAGVTQSPTHLIKTRGQQVTLRCSPKSGHDTVSWYQQALGQGPQFIFQYYEEEERQRGNFPDRFSGHQFPNYSSELNVNALLLGDSALYLCASRNRGEIVELFFGSGTQLSVL.

J is TRBJ2-4 and V is TRBV20-1; tentatively, D is TRBD2 (5 bases). V lost 0 bases, J lost 9 bases, and 6 bases lay in between. This CDR3 region has 11 residues. Germline V gene sequence: CDR1 DFQATT, CDR2 SNEGSKA (reference sequence). The CDR3 here is CSARDRGIQYF. CDR3 nucleotides: TGCAGTGCTAGAGATCGGGGCATTCAGTACTTC.

This chain joins TRBV19 and TRBJ1-1; 7 bases are shared with TRBD1. V lost 10 bases to trimming and J lost 6 bases; unmatched junction nucleotides: 5. Germline values: CDR1 LNHDA, CDR2 SQIVND (reference sequence). The CDR3 totals 11 residues. The DNA for the CDR3 is TGTGCCACCAGGACAGGACCTGAAGCTTTCTTT. Amino acid sequence: CATRTGPEAFF.

In this sample, this clone turned up a few times. CDR3 DNA: TGTGCCAGCAGCTTGGCAGGGGATAATGGCTACACCTTC. This gives the protein CASSLAGDNGYTF. The rearrangement joins TRBV7-6 to TRBJ1-2; D perhaps matches TRBD1 (6 bases). V lost 3 bases to trimming and J lost 6 bases, with 11 bases between them. The CDR3 spans 13 residues. Germline CDR1 is SGHVS and CDR2 is FNYEAQ.

The chain joins TRBV7-2 to TRBJ2-7; D possibly corresponds to TRBD2 (6 bases). CDR1 is SGHTA, CDR2 FQGNSA, per germline. The germline V and J ends were trimmed by 5 bases and 0 bases, with 11 bases remaining between them. The CDR3 runs 14 residues. The CDR3 region is CASSLAGSSYEQYF. The CDR3 nucleotides read TGTGCCAGCAGCCTCGCGGGGAGCTCCTACGAGCAGTACTTC.

The V call is TRBV27, the J call TRBJ1-5; 7 bases match TRBD1. Germline trimming cut 5 bases from V and 11 bases from J; bases unmatched to any gene: 9. CDR1 and CDR2 from the germline V gene are MNHEY and SMNVEV (reference sequence). This CDR3 region has 13 residues. CDR3: CASSPDWDRTQHF. As DNA, the CDR3 is TGTGCCAGCAGTCCGGATTGGGACAGAACCCAGCATTTT.

The chain joins TRBV30 to TRBJ1-1; no clear D. The V end lost 8 bases, the J end lost 3 bases, and 10 bases lay between the germline ends. The CDR3 covers 11 residues. Germline V gene data show CDR1 as GTSNPN and CDR2 as SVGIG (reference sequence). This CDR3 reads CARRFDTEAFF. Here the CDR3 DNA reads TGTGCCCGGCGGTTCGACACTGAAGCTTTCTTT.

The chain has TRBV30 and TRBJ1-2; 9 nucleotides align to TRBD1. CDR3 size: 17 residues. J lost 5 bases, V lost 1 base, and 14 bases had no gene match. The germline V gene encodes CDR1 GTSNPN and CDR2 SVGIG (reference sequence). The CDR3 bases are TGTGCCTGGAGTGGAGGATCCGGGACAGGGAATAGGTATGGCTACACCTTC. This gives the protein CAWSGGSGTGNRYGYTF.

V gene TRBV7-8 combines with J gene TRBJ2-3; 9 bases are a match to TRBD1. The germline V gene encodes CDR1 SGHVS and CDR2 FQNEAQ. There are 18 residues in the CDR3. V shed 2 bases and J 2 bases; nucleotides not matched to a gene: 11. This chain's CDR3 is CASSLLRVQGAFTDTQYF. The CDR3 region has the DNA TGTGCCAGCAGCTTACTCCGGGTACAGGGGGCCTTCACAGATACGCAGTATTTT.

This sequence joins TRBV4-2 and TRBJ2-6; 9 bases match TRBD2. CDR1 LGHNA and CDR2 YNFKEQ come from the germline V gene. The length of the CDR3 is 18 residues. With 3 bases clipped from V and 0 bases from J, the junction kept 6 bases outside the gene matches. The CDR3: CASSHYSGGSSGANVLTF. The CDR3 region has the DNA TGTGCCAGCAGCCACTATAGCGGGGGAAGCTCTGGGGCCAACGTCCTGACTTTC.

This clone was seen a single time. This chain uses TRBV5-1 with TRBJ2-7, with 9 bases that match TRBD1. The CDR3 contains 14 residues. The V segment lost 2 bases and the J segment 3 bases; nucleotides outside the gene matches: 3. The germline CDR1 and CDR2 sequences are SGHRS and YFSETQ. CDR3 protein: CASSLHRGLYEQYF. CDR3 coding DNA: TGCGCCAGCAGCTTACACAGGGGGCTCTACGAGCAGTACTTC.

The CDR3 region is CASSETPTEPEFF. CDR3 nucleotides: TGTGCCAGCAGTGAAACCCCGACGGAGCCAGAGTTCTTC. The rearrangement joins TRBV6-4 to TRBJ2-1; D is unresolved. CDR1 and CDR2 (germline): MRHNA, SNTAGT. Between the trimmed V and J ends, which lost 3 bases and 14 bases, there was a span of 17 bases. The CDR3 length is 13 residues.